This is a list of T cell receptor beta chains from one sample in a study of CXCR3-negative and CXCR3-positive naive CD8 T cells. From its re-call of the 5' RACE reads, TCRdb lists each CDR3 protein once, without DNA. The table gives 100,000 to 150,000 distinct CDR3 sequences; the top ten clones make up roughly 0.31% of it. Source material: naive CXCR3- CD8+ T cells from blood. These TCRs come from a human donor in good health. Some clones in this sample may be carry-over from other donors' samples. Each CDR3 is given with its conserved first and last residue.

>TRBJ2-1|TRBV6-2/TRBV6-3|19
CASSYGPGLAGARRNEQFF
>TRBJ2-3|TRBV13|16
CASSPAGSGDGDTQYF
>TRBJ2-7|TRBV9|13
CASSVSPSDPGNF
>TRBJ2-7|TRBV5-1|14
CASALWDRDDEQYF
>TRBJ2-3|TRBV28|14
CASSLYGSTDTQYF
>TRBJ1-5|TRBV7-9|14
CASSTGTGSQPQHF
>TRBJ1-2|TRBV7-9|11
CASTRGYGYTF
>TRBJ1-1|TRBV15|15
CATSRNDRGGTEAFF
>TRBJ2-1|TRBV12-5|14
CASGDGTESNEQFF
>TRBJ2-7|TRBV29-1|15
CSVEEWRQGSGEQYF
>TRBJ2-7|TRBV7-6|13
CASSVGLLTEQYF
>TRBJ2-3|TRBV12-3/TRBV12-4|14
CASSLGGRADTQYF
>TRBJ2-6|TRBV2|18
CASSESPLNWAGANVLTF
>TRBJ1-5|TRBV6-2/TRBV6-3|14
CASSYPTSNQPQHF
>TRBJ2-5|TRBV5-4|16
CASSTPGQGAPETQYF
>TRBJ2-3|TRBV5-1|18
CASRSGRLAGAITDTQYF
>TRBJ2-7|TRBV9|15
CASSEGEGSPYEQYF
>TRBJ1-1|TRBV7-9|14
CASSLYSGPTEAFF
>TRBJ2-3|TRBV3-1|17
CASSQDLGRLQQDTQYF
>TRBJ2-1|TRBV4-3|15
CASSQGDRDEDEQFF
>TRBJ2-1|TRBV19|14
CASTPSSGYNEQFF
>TRBJ1-5|TRBV15|13
CATYGGAGQPQHF
>TRBJ2-7|TRBV29-1|14
CSVEDPNGRYEQYF
>TRBJ2-5|TRBV6-5|15
CASRPGGGQQETQYF
>TRBJ2-7|TRBV7-8|15
CASSLGWGLSYEQYF
>TRBJ2-1|TRBV4-1|13
CASSLSSGGEQFF
>TRBJ2-1|TRBV19|15
CASSLTSGGPNEQFF
>TRBJ2-2|TRBV7-6|15
CASSADRDYTGELFF
>TRBJ2-1|TRBV7-9|17
CASSLDSSSGRDNEQFF
>TRBJ2-5|TRBV23-1|16
CASSRGGERYQETQYF
>TRBJ1-2|TRBV6-1|16
CASSEGYQLGYYGYTF
>TRBJ2-1|TRBV29-1|14
CSVGAGATYNEQFF
>TRBJ2-7|TRBV29-1|14
CSVNGLAGSYEQYF
>TRBJ2-1|TRBV19|15
CASSPYGLALNEQFF
>TRBJ1-2|TRBV7-2|20
CASSFWEFRGQGIRYYGYTF
>TRBJ2-6|TRBV4-3|22
CASSQDPGPRGLGPSGANVLTF
>TRBJ2-7|TRBV20-1|15
CSARDLGTGTYEQYF
>TRBJ1-5|TRBV19|13
CASVDRGNQPQHF
>TRBJ2-1|TRBV7-6|17
CASSLRLAGGRGNEQFF
>TRBJ2-7|TRBV19|14
CASTESGGRGEQYF
>TRBJ2-3|TRBV29-1|16
CSVEAPTSGDLFTQYF
>TRBJ2-3|TRBV20-1|11
CSASWGDTQYF
>TRBJ2-1|TRBV29-1|12
CSVEDLAAEQFF